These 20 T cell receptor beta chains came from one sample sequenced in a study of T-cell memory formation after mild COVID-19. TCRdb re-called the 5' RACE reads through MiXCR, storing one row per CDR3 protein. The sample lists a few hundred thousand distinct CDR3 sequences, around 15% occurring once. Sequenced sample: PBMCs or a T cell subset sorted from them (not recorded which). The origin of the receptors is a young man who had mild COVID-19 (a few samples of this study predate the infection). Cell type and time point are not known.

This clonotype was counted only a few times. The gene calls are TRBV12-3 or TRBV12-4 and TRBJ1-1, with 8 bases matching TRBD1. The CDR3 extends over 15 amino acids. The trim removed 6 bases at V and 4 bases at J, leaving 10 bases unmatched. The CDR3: CASRPAGGGGTEAFF. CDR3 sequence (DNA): TGTGCCAGCAGACCCGCAGGGGGCGGTGGCACTGAAGCTTTCTTT.

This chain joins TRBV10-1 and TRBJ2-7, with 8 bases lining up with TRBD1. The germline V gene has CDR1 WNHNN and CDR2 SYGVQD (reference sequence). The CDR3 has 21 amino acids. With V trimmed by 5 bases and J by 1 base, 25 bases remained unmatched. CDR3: CASSIRTIQGDQKASSYEQYF. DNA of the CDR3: TGCGCCAGCAGTATAAGGACAATACAGGGGGACCAGAAAGCGAGTTCCTACGAGCAGTACTTC.

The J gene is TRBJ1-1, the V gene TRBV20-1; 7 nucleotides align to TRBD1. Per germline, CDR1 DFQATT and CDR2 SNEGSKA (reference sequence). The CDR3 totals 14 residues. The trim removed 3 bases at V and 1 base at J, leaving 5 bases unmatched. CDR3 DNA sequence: TGCAGTGCTAGTGGAGACAGGGCGAACACTGAAGCTTTCTTT. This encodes CSASGDRANTEAFF.

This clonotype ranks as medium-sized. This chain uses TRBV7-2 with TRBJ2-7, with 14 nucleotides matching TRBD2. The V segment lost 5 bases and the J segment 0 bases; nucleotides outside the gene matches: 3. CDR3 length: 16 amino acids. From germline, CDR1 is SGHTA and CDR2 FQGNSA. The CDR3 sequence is CASSQGTSGSSYEQYF. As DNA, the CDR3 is TGTGCCAGCAGCCAAGGGACTAGCGGGAGCTCCTACGAGCAGTACTTC. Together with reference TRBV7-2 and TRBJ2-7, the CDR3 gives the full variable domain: GAGVSQSPSNKVTEKGKDVELRCDPISGHTALYWYRQSLGQGLEFLIYFQGNSAPDKSGLPSDRFSAERTGGSVSTLTIQRTQQEDSAVYLCASSQGTSGSSYEQYFGPGTRLTVT.

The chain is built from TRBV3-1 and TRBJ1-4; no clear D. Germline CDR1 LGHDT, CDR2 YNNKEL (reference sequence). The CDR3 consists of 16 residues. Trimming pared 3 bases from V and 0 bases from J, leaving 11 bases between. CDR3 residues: CASSHGSLATNEKLFF. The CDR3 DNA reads TGTGCCAGCAGCCACGGCTCCCTTGCAACTAATGAAAAACTGTTTTTT.

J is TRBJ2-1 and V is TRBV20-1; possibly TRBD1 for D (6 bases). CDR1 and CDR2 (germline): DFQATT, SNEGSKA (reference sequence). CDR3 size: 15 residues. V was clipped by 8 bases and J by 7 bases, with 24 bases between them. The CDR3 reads CSPMDGTRFVNEQFF. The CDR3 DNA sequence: TGCAGTCCTATGGATGGGACACGCTTCGTAAATGAGCAGTTCTTC.

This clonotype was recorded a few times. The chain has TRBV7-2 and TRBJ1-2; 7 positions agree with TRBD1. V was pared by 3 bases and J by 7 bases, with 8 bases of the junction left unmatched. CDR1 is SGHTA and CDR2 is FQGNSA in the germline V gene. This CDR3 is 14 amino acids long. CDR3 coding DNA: TGTGCCAGCAGCTTCGGCGCCCGACAGGGTGGCTACACCTTC. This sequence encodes CASSFGARQGGYTF.

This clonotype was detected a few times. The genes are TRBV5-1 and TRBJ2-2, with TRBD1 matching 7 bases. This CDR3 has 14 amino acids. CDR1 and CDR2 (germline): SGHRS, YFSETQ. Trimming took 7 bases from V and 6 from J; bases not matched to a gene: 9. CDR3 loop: CASSGQVGPGELFF. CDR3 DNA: TGCGCCAGCTCTGGACAGGTTGGACCCGGGGAGCTGTTTTTT.

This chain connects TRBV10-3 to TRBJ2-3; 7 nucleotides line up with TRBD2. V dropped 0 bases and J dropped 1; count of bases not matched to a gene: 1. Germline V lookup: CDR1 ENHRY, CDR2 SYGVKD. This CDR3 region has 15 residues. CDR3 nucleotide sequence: TGTGCCATCAGTGAGTCGAGCGGGGGCACAGATACGCAGTATTTT. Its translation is CAISESSGGTDTQYF.

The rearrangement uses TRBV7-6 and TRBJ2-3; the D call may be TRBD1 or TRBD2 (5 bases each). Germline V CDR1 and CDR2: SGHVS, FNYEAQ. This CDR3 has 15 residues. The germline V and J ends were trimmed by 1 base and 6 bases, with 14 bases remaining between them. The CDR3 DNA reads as TGTGCCAGCAGCTTAGTATCCATGGGGGATGATACGCAGTATTTT. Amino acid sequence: CASSLVSMGDDTQYF.

CDR3 residues: CASSETGPNVLTF. The DNA of the CDR3 is TGTGCCAGCAGTGAGACAGGGCCTAACGTCCTGACTTTC. The rearrangement uses TRBV25-1 and TRBJ2-6; 7 bases match TRBD1. Trimming took 3 bases from V and 10 from J; bases not matched to a gene: 3. In germline, CDR1 is MGHDK, CDR2 SYGVNS. The CDR3 runs to 13 residues.

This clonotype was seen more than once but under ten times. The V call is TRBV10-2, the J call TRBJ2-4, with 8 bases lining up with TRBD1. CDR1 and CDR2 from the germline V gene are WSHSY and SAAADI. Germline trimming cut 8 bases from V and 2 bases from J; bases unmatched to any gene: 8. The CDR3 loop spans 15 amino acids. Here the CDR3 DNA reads TGCGCCAGCGGCAGGGGGCAGGGGACCAAAAACATTCAGTACTTC. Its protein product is CASGRGQGTKNIQYF.

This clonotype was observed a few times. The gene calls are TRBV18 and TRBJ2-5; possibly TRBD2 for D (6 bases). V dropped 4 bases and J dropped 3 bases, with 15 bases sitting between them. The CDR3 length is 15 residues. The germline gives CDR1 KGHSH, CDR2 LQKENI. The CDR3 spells CASSLKGLAKETQYF. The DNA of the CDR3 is TGTGCCAGCTCACTAAAGGGGCTAGCGAAAGAGACCCAGTACTTC. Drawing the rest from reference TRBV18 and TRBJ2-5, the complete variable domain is NAGVMQNPRHLVRRRGQEARLRCSPMKGHSHVYWYRQLPEEGLKFMVYLQKENIIDESGMPKERFSAEFPKEGPSILRIQQVVRGDSAAYFCASSLKGLAKETQYFGPGTRLLVL.

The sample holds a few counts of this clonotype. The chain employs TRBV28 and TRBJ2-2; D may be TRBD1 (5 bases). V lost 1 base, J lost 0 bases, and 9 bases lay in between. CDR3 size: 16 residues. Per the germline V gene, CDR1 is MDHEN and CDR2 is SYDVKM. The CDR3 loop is CASSLYGASNTGELFF. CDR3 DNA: TGTGCCAGCAGTTTATATGGGGCTTCGAACACCGGGGAGCTGTTTTTT. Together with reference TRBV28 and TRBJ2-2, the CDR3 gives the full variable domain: DVKVTQSSRYLVKRTGEKVFLECVQDMDHENMFWYRQDPGLGLRLIYFSYDVKMKEKGDIPEGYSVSREKKERFSLILESASTNQTSMYLCASSLYGASNTGELFFGEGSRLTVL.

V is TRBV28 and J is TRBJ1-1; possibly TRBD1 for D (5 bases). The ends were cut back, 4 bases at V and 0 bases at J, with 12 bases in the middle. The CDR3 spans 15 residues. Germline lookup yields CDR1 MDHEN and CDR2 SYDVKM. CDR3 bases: TGTGCCAGCAGTTCGGCAGGGCGTCTGAACACTGAAGCTTTCTTT. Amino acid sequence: CASSSAGRLNTEAFF.

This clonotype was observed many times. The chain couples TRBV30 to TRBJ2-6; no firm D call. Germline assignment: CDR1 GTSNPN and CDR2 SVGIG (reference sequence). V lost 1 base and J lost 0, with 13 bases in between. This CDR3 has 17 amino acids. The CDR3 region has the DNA TGTGCCTGGAGTGAGTCCTTAATTACCTCTGGGGCCAACGTCCTGACTTTC. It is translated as CAWSESLITSGANVLTF.

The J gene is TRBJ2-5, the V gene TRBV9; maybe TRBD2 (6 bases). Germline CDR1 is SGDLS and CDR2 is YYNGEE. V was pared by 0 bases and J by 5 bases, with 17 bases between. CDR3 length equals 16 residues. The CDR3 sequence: CASSVDGNGGSETQYF. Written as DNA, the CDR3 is TGTGCCAGCAGCGTAGACGGGAACGGAGGGTCGGAGACCCAGTACTTC.

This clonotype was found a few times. The CDR3 DNA follows: TGTGCCAGCAGTTATGCGCTTTCCTACGAGCAGTACTTC. Amino acids: CASSYALSYEQYF. This chain links TRBV12-3 or TRBV12-4 with TRBJ2-7; D gene ambiguous. The CDR3 runs to 13 residues. V was clipped by 4 bases and J by 1 base, with 8 bases between them.

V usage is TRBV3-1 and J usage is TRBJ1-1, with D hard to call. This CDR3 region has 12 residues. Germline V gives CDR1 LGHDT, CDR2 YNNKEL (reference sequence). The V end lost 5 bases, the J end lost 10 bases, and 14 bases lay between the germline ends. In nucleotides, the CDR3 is TGTGCCAGCAGCGCGTTCGGGCGCAGAGCTTTCTTT. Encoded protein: CASSAFGRRAFF.

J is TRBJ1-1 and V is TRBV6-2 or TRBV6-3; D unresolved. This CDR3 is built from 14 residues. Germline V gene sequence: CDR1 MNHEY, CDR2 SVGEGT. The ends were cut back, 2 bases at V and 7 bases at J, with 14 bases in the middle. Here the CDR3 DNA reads TGTGCCAGCAGTTACCGGCCAGGATATTATGAAGCTTTCTTT. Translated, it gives CASSYRPGYYEAFF.